Following are 10 T cell receptor beta chains from one sample sequenced in a study of PD-L1 blockade in urothelial cancer. Produced via immunoSEQ multiplex PCR; TCRdb's table is partial and in-frame only. The sample consists of approximately 41,000 clones, 70% to 90% of them appearing once. Time point reported: pretreatment peripheral blood. The material was PBMCs, obtained around atezolizumab (anti-PD-L1) treatment. The receptor set was obtained from a man at least 80 years old with urothelial cancer.

V is TRBV10-3 and J is TRBJ2-7; no clear D gene. V lost 3 bases to trimming and J lost 0 bases, with 12 bases between them. The CDR3 spans 15 residues. Germline CDR1 is ENHRY and CDR2 is SYGVKD. CDR3 in DNA: TGTGCCATCAGTGACTCCATTTCGAGCTCCTACGAGCAGTACTTC. It is translated as CAISDSISSSYEQYF.

This clone showed up just a few times. The chain recombines TRBV18 with TRBJ2-5; 7 bases align to TRBD1. Trimming at V came to 0 bases and at J to 2 bases, leaving 3 bases not matched to a gene. CDR3 length: 15 amino acids. CDR1 KGHSH and CDR2 LQKENI come from the germline V gene. CDR3 in amino acids: CASSPPGGRQETQYF. The CDR3 DNA reads as TGTGCCAGCTCACCACCAGGGGGCCGACAAGAGACCCAGTACTTC.

The chain combines TRBV27 with TRBJ2-1; 10 bases match TRBD2. The CDR3 loop spans 15 amino acids. The ends lost 7 bases at V and 6 bases at J; junction bases unmatched: 9. The V gene's germline CDR1 is MNHEY and CDR2 SMNVEV (reference sequence). The CDR3 is CASTPLAGVANEQFF. The CDR3 nucleotides read TGTGCCAGCACTCCTCTAGCGGGAGTGGCCAATGAGCAGTTCTTC.

V gene TRBV21-1 combines with J gene TRBJ2-1; TRBD2 is taken as the D call from the table, unchecked against the DNA. TRBV21-1 is a documented pseudogene. CDR3 size: 16 residues. The CDR3 DNA is TGTGCCAGCAGCAATAGGAGCGGGAGCTCCTACAATGAGCAGTTCTTC. Protein sequence: CASSNRSGSSYNEQFF.

The chain uses TRBV6-5 and TRBJ2-7, with 7 bases identical to TRBD2. The V segment lost 0 bases and the J segment 7 bases; nucleotides outside the gene matches: 9. The CDR3 spans 15 residues. Germline V CDR1 and CDR2: MNHEY, SVGAGI. CDR3 protein: CASSYSAGTSREQYF. As DNA, the CDR3 is TGTGCCAGCAGTTACTCAGCGGGAACATCGCGGGAGCAGTACTTC.

The chain couples TRBV7-9 to TRBJ2-5, with TRBD2 matching over 9 bases. Trimming removed 0 bases from V and 4 bases from J; junction bases left unmatched: 3. Germline CDR1 and CDR2: SEHNR and FQNEAQ (reference sequence). CDR3 length: 15 amino acids. The CDR3 DNA follows: TGTGCCAGCAGCTTAGCGCGGGGGGGCGGAGAGACCCAGTACTTC. Translating gives CASSLARGGGETQYF. Filled out from reference TRBV7-9 and TRBJ2-5, the complete variable domain reads DTGVSQNPRHKITKRGQNVTFRCDPISEHNRLYWYRQTLGQGPEFLTYFQNEAQLEKSRLLSDRFSAERPKGSFSTLEIQRTEQGDSAMYLCASSLARGGGETQYFGPGTRLLVL.

This sequence joins TRBV7-6 and TRBJ2-2; tentatively, D is TRBD1 (6 bases). CDR1 is SGHVS and CDR2 is FNYEAQ in the germline V gene. V lost 0 bases and J 10 bases, leaving 15 bases between the germline ends. The CDR3 runs 15 residues. DNA for the CDR3: TGTGCCAGCAGCTTAGCGAATGGGGGCTACGAGGAGCTGTTTTTT. Its protein is CASSLANGGYEELFF.

Only one count was recorded for this clone. The rearrangement joins TRBV1 to TRBJ1-2. TRBV1 is tagged as a pseudogene. This CDR3 spans 16 amino acids. CDR3 sequence (DNA): TGCACCAGCAGCCAAGAGGGAGGGGAATCAAACTATGGCTACACCTTC. Amino acid sequence: CTSSQEGGESNYGYTF.

V and J are TRBV7-2 and TRBJ2-1; TRBD1 aligns across 9 bases. From germline, CDR1 is SGHTA and CDR2 FQGNSA. V lost 4 bases, J lost 5 bases, and 15 bases stayed unmatched. The CDR3 extends over 18 amino acids. CDR3 sequence reads: CASSSRGGQGLFDNEQFF. As DNA, the CDR3 is TGTGCCAGCAGCTCTCGTGGGGGACAGGGCTTATTCGACAATGAGCAGTTCTTC.

The gene calls are TRBV9 and TRBJ2-1; D is perhaps TRBD2 (6 bases). Germline CDR1 SGDLS, CDR2 YYNGEE. This CDR3 has 15 residues. V lost 7 bases and J lost 8, with 22 bases in between. CDR3 in DNA: TGTGCCAGCGGGTGGGGCCTAGCGAACTCCGATGAGCAGTTCTTC. Its protein product is CASGWGLANSDEQFF.